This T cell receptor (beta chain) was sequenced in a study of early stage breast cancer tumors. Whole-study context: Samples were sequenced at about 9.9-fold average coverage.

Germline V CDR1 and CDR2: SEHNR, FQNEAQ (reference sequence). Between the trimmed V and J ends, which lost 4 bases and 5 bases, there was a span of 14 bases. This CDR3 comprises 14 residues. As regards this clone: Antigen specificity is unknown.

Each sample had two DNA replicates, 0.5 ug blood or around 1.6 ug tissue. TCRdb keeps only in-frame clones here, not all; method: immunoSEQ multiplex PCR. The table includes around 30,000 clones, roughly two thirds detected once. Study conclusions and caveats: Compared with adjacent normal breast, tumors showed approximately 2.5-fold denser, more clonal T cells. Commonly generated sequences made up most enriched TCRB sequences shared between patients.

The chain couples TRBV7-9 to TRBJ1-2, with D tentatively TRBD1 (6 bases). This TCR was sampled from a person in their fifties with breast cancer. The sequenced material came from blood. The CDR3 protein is CASSSRQELYGYTF. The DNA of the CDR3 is TGTGCCAGCAGCTCCCGACAGGAACTATATGGCTACACCTTC.